This note documents a single T cell receptor beta chain sequence. With V trimmed by 5 bases and J by 3 bases, 2 bases remained unmatched. CDR3 size: 13 residues. Germline V gene data show CDR1 as LNHDA and CDR2 as SQIVND (reference sequence). This sample is part of a study of blood T cell repertoires in COVID-19. Data came from immunoSEQ multiplex PCR; TCRdb stores just in-frame clones and leaves some out. The table has about 180,000 clones, around 86% seen once. This TCR came from a woman in her 30s with active or convalescent COVID-19. The chain combines TRBV19 with TRBJ2-3; 7 nucleotides match TRBD1. The sequencing input was peripheral blood. The CDR3, as DNA: TGTGCCAGTAGTGTGACAGGGACAGATACGCAGTATTTT. Protein product: CASSVTGTDTQYF.